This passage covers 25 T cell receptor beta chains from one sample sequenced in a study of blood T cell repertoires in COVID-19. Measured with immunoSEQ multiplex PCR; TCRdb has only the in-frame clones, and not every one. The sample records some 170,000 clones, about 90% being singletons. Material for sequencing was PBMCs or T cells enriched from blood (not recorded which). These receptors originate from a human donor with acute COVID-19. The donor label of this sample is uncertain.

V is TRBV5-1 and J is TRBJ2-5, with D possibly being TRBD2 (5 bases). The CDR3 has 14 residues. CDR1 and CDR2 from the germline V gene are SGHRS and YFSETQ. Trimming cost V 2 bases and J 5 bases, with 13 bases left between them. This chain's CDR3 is CASSFLEDGETQYF. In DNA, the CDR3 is TGCGCCAGCAGCTTTTTGGAGGACGGGGAGACCCAGTACTTC.

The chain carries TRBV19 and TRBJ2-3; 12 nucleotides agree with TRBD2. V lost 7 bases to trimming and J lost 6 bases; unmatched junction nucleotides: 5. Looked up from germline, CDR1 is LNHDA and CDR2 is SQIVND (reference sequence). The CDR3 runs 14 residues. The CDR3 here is CASTSGGAADTQYF. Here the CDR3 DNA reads TGTGCCAGTACTAGCGGGGGGGCCGCGGATACGCAGTATTTT.

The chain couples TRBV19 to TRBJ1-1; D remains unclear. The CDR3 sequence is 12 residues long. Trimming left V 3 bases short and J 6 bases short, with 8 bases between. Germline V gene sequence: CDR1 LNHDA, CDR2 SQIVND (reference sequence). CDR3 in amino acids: CASSIGVSEAFF. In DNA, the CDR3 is TGTGCCAGTAGTATCGGAGTTTCTGAAGCTTTCTTT. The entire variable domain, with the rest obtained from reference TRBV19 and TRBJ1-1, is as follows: DGGITQSPKYLFRKEGQNVTLSCEQNLNHDAMYWYRQDPGQGLRLIYYSQIVNDFQKGDIAEGYSVSREKKESFPLTVTSAQKNPTAFYLCASSIGVSEAFFGQGTRLTVV.

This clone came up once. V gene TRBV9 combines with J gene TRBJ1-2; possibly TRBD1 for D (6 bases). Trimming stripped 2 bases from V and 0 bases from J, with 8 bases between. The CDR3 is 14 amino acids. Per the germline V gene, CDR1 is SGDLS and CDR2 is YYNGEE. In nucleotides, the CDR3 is TGTGCCAGCAGCGTCGCAGGGGCTAACTATGGCTACACCTTC. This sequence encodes CASSVAGANYGYTF.

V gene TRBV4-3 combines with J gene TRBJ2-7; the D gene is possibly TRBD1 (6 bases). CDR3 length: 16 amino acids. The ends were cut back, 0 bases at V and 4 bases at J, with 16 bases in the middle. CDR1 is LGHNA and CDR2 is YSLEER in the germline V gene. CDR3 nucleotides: TGCGCCAGCAGCCAAGAAGGTGGGGGCAGGAAATACGAGCAGTACTTC. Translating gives CASSQEGGGRKYEQYF.

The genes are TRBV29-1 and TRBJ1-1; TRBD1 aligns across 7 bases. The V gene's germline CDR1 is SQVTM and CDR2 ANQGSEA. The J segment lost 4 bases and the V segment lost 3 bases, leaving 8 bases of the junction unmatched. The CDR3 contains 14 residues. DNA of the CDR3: TGCAGCGTTGATAAGGAGACAGGGACCACTGAAGCTTTCTTT. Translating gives CSVDKETGTTEAFF.

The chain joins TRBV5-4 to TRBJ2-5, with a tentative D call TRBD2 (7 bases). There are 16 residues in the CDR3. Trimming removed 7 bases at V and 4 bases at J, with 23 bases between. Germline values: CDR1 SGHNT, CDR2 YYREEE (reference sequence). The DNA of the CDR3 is TGTGCCAGCCTAAGGGAAGGGGGGGCCTCGGGAGAGACCCAGTACTTC. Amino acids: CASLREGGASGETQYF.

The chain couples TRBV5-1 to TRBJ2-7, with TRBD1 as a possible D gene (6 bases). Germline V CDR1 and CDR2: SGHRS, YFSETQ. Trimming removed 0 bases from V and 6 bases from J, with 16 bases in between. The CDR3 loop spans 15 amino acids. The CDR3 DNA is TGCGCCAGCAGCTTGGGTAGGGGGACAAGTGGCGAGCAGTACTTC. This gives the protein CASSLGRGTSGEQYF. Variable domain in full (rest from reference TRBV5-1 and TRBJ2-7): KAGVTQTPRYLIKTRGQQVTLSCSPISGHRSVSWYQQTPGQGLQFLFEYFSETQRNKGNFPGRFSGRQFSNSRSEMNVSTLELGDSALYLCASSLGRGTSGEQYFGPGTRLTVT.

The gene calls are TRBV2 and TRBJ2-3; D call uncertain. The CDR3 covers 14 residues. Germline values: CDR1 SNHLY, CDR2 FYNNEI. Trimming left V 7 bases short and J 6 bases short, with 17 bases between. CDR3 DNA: TGTGCCAGCATCGACATCAGGCCGACCGATACGCAGTATTTT. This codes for CASIDIRPTDTQYF.

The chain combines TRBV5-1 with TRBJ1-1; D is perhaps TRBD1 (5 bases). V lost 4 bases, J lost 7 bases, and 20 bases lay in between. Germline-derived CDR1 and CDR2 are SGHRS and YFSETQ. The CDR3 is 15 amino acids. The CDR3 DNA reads TGCGCCAGCAGCCCTGGGTTACGTCGGGACTTTGAAGCTTTCTTT. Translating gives CASSPGLRRDFEAFF.

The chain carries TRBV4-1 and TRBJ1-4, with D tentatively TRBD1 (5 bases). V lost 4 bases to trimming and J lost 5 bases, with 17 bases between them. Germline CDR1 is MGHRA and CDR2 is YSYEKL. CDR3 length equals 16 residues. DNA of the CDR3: TGCGCCAGCAGCCCTTCCAAGGGGTGGACGAATGAAAAACTGTTTTTT. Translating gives CASSPSKGWTNEKLFF.

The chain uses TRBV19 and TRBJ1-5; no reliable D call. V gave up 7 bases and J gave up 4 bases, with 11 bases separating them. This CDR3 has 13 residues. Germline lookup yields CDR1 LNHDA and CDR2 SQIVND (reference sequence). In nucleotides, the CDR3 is TGTGCCAGTAAAGACGGGTTTAATCAGCCCCAGCATTTT. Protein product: CASKDGFNQPQHF.

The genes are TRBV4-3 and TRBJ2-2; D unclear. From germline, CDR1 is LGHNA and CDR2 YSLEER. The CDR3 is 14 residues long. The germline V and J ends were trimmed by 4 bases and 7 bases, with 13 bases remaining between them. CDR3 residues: CASSLSKSVGELFF. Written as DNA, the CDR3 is TGCGCCAGCAGCCTCTCAAAGTCGGTCGGGGAGCTGTTTTTT.

The CDR3 nucleotides read TGTGCCAGCAACCGGGGGACAGGGGAAAAAGAGACCCAGTACTTC. Encoded protein: CASNRGTGEKETQYF. The J gene is TRBJ2-5, the V gene TRBV19; 10 bases fit TRBD1. Unmatched junction bases numbered 10, after V lost 9 bases and J lost 3 bases. The CDR3 length is 15 residues. Germline lookup yields CDR1 LNHDA and CDR2 SQIVND (reference sequence).

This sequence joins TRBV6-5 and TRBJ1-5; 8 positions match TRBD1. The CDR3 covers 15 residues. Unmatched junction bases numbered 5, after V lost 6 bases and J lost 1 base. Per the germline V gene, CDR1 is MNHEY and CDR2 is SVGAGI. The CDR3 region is CASSGGQASNQPQHF. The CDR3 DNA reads TGTGCCAGCAGCGGGGGACAGGCGAGCAATCAGCCCCAGCATTTT.

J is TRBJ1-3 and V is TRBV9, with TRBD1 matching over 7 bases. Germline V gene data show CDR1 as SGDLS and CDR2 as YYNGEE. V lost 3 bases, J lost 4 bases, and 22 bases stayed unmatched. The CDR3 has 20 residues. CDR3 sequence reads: CASSAAGTQGRIAGGNTIYF. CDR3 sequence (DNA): TGTGCCAGCAGCGCCGCCGGGACACAGGGGAGGATCGCGGGGGGAAACACCATATATTTT.

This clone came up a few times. CDR3 in DNA: TGTGCCAGCAGCTTAGTTAGGAGGGGGCTCGACTATGGCTACACCTTC. Translation gives CASSLVRRGLDYGYTF. The chain links TRBV7-9 to TRBJ1-2; 7 bases are shared with TRBD1. V trimming: 1 base; J trimming: 3 bases; junction bases outside the gene matches: 8. The germline gives CDR1 SEHNR, CDR2 FQNEAQ (reference sequence). The CDR3 has 16 amino acids. Together with reference TRBV7-9 and TRBJ1-2, the CDR3 gives the full variable domain: DTGVSQNPRHKITKRGQNVTFRCDPISEHNRLYWYRQTLGQGPEFLTYFQNEAQLEKSRLLSDRFSAERPKGSFSTLEIQRTEQGDSAMYLCASSLVRRGLDYGYTFGSGTRLTVV.

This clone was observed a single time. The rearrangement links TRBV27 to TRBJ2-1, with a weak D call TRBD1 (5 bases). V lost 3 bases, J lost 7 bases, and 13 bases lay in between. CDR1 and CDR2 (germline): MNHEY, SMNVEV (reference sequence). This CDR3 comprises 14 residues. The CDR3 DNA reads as TGTGCCAGCAGTTTGATGGGGCCCGAGAATGAGCAGTTCTTC. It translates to CASSLMGPENEQFF.

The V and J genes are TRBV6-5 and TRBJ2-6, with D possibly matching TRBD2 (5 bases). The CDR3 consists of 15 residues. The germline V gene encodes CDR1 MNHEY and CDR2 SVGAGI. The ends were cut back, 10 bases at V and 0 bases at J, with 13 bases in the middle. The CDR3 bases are TGTGCCACCGGGGTGCTGCACTCTGGGGCCAACGTCCTGACTTTC. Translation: CATGVLHSGANVLTF.

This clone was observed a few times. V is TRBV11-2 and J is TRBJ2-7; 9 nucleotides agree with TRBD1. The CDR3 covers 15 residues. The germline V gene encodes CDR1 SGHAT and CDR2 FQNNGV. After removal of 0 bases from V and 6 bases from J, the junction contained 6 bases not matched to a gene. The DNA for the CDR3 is TGTGCCAGCAGCTTAGAGAGGGACAGGGTTCGCGAGCAGTACTTC. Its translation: CASSLERDRVREQYF.

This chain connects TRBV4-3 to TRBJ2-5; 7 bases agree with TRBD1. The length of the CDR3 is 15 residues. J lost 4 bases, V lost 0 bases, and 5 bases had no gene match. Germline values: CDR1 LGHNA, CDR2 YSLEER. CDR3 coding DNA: TGCGCCAGCAGCCAAGACAGGGGGTATGGAGAGACCCAGTACTTC. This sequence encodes CASSQDRGYGETQYF.

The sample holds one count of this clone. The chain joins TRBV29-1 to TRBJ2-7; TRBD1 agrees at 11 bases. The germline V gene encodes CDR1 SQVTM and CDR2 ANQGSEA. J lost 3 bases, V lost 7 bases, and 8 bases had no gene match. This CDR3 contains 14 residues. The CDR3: CSAGTGTGGYEQYF. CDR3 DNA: TGCAGCGCGGGAACCGGGACAGGGGGCTACGAGCAGTACTTC.

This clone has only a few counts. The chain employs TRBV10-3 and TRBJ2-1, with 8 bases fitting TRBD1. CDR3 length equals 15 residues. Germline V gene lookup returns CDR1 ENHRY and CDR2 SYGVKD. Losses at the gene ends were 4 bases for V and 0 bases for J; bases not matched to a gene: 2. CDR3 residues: CAISATGGSYNEQFF. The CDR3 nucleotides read TGTGCCATCAGTGCTACAGGGGGCTCCTACAATGAGCAGTTCTTC.

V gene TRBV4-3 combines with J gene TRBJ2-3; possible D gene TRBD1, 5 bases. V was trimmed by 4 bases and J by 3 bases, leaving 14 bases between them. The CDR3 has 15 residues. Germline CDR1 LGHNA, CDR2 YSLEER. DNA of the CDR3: TGCGCCAGCAGCCTTGACAGTGAAGGGACAGATACGCAGTATTTT. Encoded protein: CASSLDSEGTDTQYF.

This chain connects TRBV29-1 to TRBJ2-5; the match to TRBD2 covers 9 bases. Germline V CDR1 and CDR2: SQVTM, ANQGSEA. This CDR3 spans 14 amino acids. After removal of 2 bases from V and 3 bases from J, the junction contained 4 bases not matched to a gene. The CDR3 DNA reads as TGCAGCGTTGAACTAGCGGGGAGGGAAGAGACCCAGTACTTC. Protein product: CSVELAGREETQYF.